This T cell receptor (beta chain) was found in a study of identical twins. V shed 8 bases and J 7 bases; nucleotides not matched to a gene: 14. The germline V gene encodes CDR1 MNHNS and CDR2 SASEGT. This CDR3 is built from 16 residues. Via MiXCR, TCRdb re-called the 5' RACE reads, giving one row per CDR3 protein. In the table there are a few hundred thousand distinct CDR3 sequences, 10% to 15% of which are singletons. The same sample was also used in a study of yellow fever vaccine responses in identical twins.

The chain employs TRBV6-1 and TRBJ1-6, with 7 bases lining up with TRBD1. The sequencing sample was made of CD8+ T cells sorted from blood. This receptor was taken from a woman in her late teens or twenties in good health. This CDR3 reads CASWGLWDSINSPLHF. The CDR3 nucleotides are TGTGCCAGCTGGGGATTGTGGGACAGCATCAATTCACCCCTCCACTTT.